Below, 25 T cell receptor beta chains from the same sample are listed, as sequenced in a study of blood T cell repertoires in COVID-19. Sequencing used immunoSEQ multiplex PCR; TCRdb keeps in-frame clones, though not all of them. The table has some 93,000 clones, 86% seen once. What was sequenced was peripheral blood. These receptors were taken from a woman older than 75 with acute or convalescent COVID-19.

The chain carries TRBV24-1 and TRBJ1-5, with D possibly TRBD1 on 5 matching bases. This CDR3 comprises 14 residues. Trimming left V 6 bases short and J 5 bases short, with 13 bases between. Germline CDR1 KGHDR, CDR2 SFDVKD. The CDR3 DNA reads TGTGCCACCAGTCCACCTGACAGCTATCAGCCCCAGCATTTT. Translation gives CATSPPDSYQPQHF.

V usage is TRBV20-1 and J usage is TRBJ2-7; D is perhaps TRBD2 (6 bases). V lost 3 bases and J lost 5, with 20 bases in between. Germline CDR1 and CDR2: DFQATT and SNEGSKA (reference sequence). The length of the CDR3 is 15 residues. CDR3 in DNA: TGCAGTGCTAGTAGAGGAGGGGCCCGGGGCCACGAGCAGTACTTC. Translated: CSASRGGARGHEQYF.

The CDR3 nucleotides read TGTGCCAGCAGTCGTGAGGGAAATGAGCAGTTCTTC. Translation: CASSREGNEQFF. V usage is TRBV11-2 and J usage is TRBJ2-1; maybe TRBD2 (5 bases). Trimming pared 6 bases from V and 7 bases from J, leaving 10 bases between. Germline CDR1 reads SGHAT; CDR2 reads FQNNGV. The CDR3 contains 12 residues. Supplemented by reference TRBV11-2 and TRBJ2-1, the full variable domain reads EAGVAQSPRYKIIEKRQSVAFWCNPISGHATLYWYQQILGQGPKLLIQFQNNGVVDDSQLPKDRFSAERLKGVDSTLKIQPAKLEDSAVYLCASSREGNEQFFGPGTRLTVL.

For the CDR3, the DNA is TGTGCCAGCAGCGTAGGAGTCGGAGAATCACCCCTCCACTTT. Its protein product is CASSVGVGESPLHF. V is TRBV9 and J is TRBJ1-6; D is uncertain. The germline V gene encodes CDR1 SGDLS and CDR2 YYNGEE. Deletions cut 0 bases from V and 10 bases from J, with 11 bases between. CDR3 length: 14 residues.

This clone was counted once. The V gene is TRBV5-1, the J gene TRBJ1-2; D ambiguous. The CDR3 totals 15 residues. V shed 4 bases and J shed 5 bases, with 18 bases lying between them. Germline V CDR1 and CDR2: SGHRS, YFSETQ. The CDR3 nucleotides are TGCGCCAGCAGCCCCCAAGGCGGATTAGTGTATGGCTACACCTTC. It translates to CASSPQGGLVYGYTF.

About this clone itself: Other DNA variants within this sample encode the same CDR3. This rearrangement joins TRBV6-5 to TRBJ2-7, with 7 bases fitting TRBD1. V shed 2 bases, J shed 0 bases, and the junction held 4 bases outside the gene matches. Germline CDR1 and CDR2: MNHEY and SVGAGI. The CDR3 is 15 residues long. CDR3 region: CASSYPGQHSYEQYF. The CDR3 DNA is TGTGCCAGCAGTTACCCGGGACAGCACTCCTACGAGCAGTACTTC.

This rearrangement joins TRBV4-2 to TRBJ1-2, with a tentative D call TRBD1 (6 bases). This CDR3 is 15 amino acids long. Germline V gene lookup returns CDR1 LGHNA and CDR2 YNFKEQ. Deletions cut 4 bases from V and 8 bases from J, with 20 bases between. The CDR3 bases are TGTGCCAGCAGCCGAGAGGGGGTGGGGGCGCAGGGCTACACCTTC. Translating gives CASSREGVGAQGYTF.

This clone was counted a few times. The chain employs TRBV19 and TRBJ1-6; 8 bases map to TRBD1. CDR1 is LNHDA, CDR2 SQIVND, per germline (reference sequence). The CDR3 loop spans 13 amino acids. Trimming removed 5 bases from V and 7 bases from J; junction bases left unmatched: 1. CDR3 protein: CASSWDRNSPLHF. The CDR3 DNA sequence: TGTGCCAGTAGTTGGGACAGGAATTCACCCCTCCACTTT. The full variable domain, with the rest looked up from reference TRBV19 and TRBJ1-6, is DGGITQSPKYLFRKEGQNVTLSCEQNLNHDAMYWYRQDPGQGLRLIYYSQIVNDFQKGDIAEGYSVSREKKESFPLTVTSAQKNPTAFYLCASSWDRNSPLHFGNGTRLTVT.

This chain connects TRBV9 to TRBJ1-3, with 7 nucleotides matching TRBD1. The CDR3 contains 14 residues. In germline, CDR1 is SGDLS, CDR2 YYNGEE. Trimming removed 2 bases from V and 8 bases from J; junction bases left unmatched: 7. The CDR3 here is CASSVDRFADTIYF. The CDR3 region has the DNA TGTGCCAGCAGCGTGGACAGGTTTGCAGACACCATATATTTT.

CDR3 amino acids: CASSLVRGRGYTF. For the CDR3, the DNA is TGTGCCAGCAGTTTAGTCAGGGGACGTGGCTACACCTTC. This chain connects TRBV28 to TRBJ1-2; a weak D match, TRBD1 (6 bases). CDR3 size: 13 residues. The V gene's germline CDR1 is MDHEN and CDR2 SYDVKM. V lost 2 bases to trimming and J lost 7 bases, with 11 bases between them.

CDR3 in amino acids: CASSLARGGAFF. The CDR3, as DNA: TGTGCCAGCAGTTTAGCCAGGGGCGGCGCTTTCTTT. V usage is TRBV12-3 or TRBV12-4 and J usage is TRBJ1-1; possible D gene TRBD1, 6 bases. V lost 0 bases, J lost 11 bases, and 10 bases lay in between. CDR3 length equals 12 residues.

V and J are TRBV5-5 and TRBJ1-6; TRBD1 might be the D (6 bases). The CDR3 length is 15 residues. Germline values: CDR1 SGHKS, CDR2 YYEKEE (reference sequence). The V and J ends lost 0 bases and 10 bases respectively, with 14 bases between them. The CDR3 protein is CASSLAAGVWSPLHF. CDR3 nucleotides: TGTGCCAGCAGCTTGGCGGCAGGGGTTTGGTCACCCCTCCACTTT. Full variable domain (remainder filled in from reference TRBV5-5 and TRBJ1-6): DAGVTQSPTHLIKTRGQQVTLRCSPISGHKSVSWYQQVLGQGPQFIFQYYEKEERGRGNFPDRFSARQFPNYSSELNVNALLLGDSALYLCASSLAAGVWSPLHFGNGTRLTVT.

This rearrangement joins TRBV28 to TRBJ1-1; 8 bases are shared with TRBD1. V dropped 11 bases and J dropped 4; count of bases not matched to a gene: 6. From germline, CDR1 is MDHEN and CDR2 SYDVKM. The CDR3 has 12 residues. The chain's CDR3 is CAVRTGSTEAFF. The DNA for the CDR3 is TGTGCCGTCCGGACAGGGAGCACTGAAGCTTTCTTT.

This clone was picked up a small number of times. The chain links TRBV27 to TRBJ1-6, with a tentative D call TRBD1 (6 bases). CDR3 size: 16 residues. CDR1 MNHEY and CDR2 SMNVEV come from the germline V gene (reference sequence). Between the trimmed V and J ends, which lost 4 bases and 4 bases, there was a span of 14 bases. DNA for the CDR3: TGTGCCAGCAGTTCGCGACAGGTGGGGTATAATTCACCCCTCCACTTT. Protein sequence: CASSSRQVGYNSPLHF.

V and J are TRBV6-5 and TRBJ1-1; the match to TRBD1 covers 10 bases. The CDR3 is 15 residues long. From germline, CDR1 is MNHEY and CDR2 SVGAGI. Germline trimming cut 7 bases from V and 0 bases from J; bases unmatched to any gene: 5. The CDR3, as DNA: TGTGCCAGCAAAAGGACAGGGGGGATGAACACTGAAGCTTTCTTT. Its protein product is CASKRTGGMNTEAFF.

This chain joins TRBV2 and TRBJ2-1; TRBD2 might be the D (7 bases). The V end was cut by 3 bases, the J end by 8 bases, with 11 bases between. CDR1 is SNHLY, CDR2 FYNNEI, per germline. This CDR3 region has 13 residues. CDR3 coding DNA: TGTGCCAGCAGTGAGGGGGGGGCGTATGAGCAGTTCTTC. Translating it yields CASSEGGAYEQFF.

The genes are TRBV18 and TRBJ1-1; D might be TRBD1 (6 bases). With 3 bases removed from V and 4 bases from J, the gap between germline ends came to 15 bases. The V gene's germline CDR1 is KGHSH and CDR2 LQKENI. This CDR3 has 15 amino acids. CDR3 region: CASSPVQGRGTEAFF. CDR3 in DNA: TGTGCCAGCTCACCTGTCCAGGGGCGAGGCACTGAAGCTTTCTTT.

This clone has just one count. The CDR3 spells CASSQLQGTDTQYF. The CDR3 DNA reads TGTGCCAGTAGTCAATTACAGGGCACAGATACGCAGTATTTT. The chain has TRBV19 and TRBJ2-3; D is perhaps TRBD1 (5 bases). The CDR3 covers 14 residues. CDR1 LNHDA and CDR2 SQIVND come from the germline V gene (reference sequence). V lost 5 bases, J lost 1 base, and 10 bases lay in between. Full variable domain (missing parts from reference TRBV19 and TRBJ2-3): DGGITQSPKYLFRKEGQNVTLSCEQNLNHDAMYWYRQDPGQGLRLIYYSQIVNDFQKGDIAEGYSVSREKKESFPLTVTSAQKNPTAFYLCASSQLQGTDTQYFGPGTRLTVL.

The CDR3 nucleotides are TGTGCCAGCACCCCCACAGGGACTGGAAACACCATATATTTT. It encodes CASTPTGTGNTIYF. The genes are TRBV6-5 and TRBJ1-3; D is possibly TRBD1 (6 bases). CDR1 and CDR2 from the germline V gene are MNHEY and SVGAGI. V was cut by 7 bases and J by 2 bases, with 12 bases left in between. The CDR3 extends over 14 amino acids.

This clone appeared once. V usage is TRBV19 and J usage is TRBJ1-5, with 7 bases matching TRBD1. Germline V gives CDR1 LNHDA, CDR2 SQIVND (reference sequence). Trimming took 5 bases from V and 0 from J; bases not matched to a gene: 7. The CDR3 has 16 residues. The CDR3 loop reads CASSADRVGSNQPQHF. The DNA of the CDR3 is TGTGCCAGTAGTGCCGACAGGGTTGGTAGCAATCAGCCCCAGCATTTT. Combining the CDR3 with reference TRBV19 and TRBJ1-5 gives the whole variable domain DGGITQSPKYLFRKEGQNVTLSCEQNLNHDAMYWYRQDPGQGLRLIYYSQIVNDFQKGDIAEGYSVSREKKESFPLTVTSAQKNPTAFYLCASSADRVGSNQPQHFGDGTRLSIL.

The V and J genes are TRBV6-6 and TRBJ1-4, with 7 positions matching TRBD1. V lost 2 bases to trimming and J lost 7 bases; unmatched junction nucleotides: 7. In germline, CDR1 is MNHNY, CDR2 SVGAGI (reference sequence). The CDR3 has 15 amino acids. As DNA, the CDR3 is TGTGCCAGCAGTTACCTGGGACAGCGGAGTGAAAAACTGTTTTTT. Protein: CASSYLGQRSEKLFF.

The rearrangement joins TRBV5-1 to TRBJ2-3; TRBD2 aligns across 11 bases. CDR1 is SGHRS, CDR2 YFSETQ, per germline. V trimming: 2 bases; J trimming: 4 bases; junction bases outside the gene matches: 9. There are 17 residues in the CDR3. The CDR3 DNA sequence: TGCGCCAGCAGCTTTGGGTCGACTAGCGGGGCCTCAGATACGCAGTATTTT. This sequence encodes CASSFGSTSGASDTQYF.

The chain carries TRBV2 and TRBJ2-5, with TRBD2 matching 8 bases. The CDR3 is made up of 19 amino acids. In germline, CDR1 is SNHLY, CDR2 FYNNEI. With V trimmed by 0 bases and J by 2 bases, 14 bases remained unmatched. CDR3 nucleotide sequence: TGTGCCAGCAGTGAAGCGAATCGGGTAGGCGGGGGGTTTCAAGAGACCCAGTACTTC. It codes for CASSEANRVGGGFQETQYF.

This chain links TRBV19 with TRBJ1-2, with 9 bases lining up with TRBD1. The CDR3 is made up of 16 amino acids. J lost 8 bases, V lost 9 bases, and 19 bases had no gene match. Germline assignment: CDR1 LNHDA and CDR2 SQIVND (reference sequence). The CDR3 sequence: CASNSRDRVQLGGYTF. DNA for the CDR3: TGTGCCAGCAATAGCCGGGACAGGGTTCAACTCGGGGGCTACACCTTC.

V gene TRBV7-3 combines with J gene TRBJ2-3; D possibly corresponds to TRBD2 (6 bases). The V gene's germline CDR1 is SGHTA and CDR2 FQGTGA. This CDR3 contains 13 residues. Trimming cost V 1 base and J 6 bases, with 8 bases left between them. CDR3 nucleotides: TGTGCCAGCAGCTTAAAGGGAGGCGATACGCAGTATTTT. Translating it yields CASSLKGGDTQYF.